These 12 T cell receptor beta chains share one sample of origin, sequenced in a study of shared clonotypes between healthy human individuals. Clones were sequenced by immunoSEQ multiplex PCR, and TCRdb holds only the in-frame ones, with some missing. The table records about 530,000 clones, about 79% of them present only once. Sequencing used PBMCs. The receptors derive from a woman aged 40 to 50 in good health. Some clones in this sample may be carry-over from other donors' samples.

The chain joins TRBV11-2 to TRBJ2-1; maybe TRBD2 (5 bases). Germline V CDR1 and CDR2: SGHAT, FQNNGV. This CDR3 is 15 amino acids long. The germline V and J ends were trimmed by 5 bases and 0 bases, with 11 bases remaining between them. The CDR3 bases are TGTGCCAGCAGCGTCTCGGGGAGCTCCTACAATGAGCAGTTCTTC. It codes for CASSVSGSSYNEQFF.

This chain joins TRBV25-1 and TRBJ2-7; tentatively, D is TRBD1 (6 bases). The germline gives CDR1 MGHDK, CDR2 SYGVNS. The V gene lost 6 bases and the J gene lost 3 bases, with 6 bases spanning the gap. This CDR3 spans 11 amino acids. CDR3 loop: CASRGGYEQYF. As DNA, the CDR3 is TGTGCCAGCAGAGGGGGCTACGAGCAGTACTTC.

Note on this clone: This CDR3 is also generated by other DNA sequences in the sample. CDR3 loop: CASSRLRESSGNTIYF. In nucleotides, the CDR3 is TGTGCCAGCAGCCGCCTTCGCGAGAGCTCTGGAAACACCATATATTTT. This chain joins TRBV21-1 and TRBJ1-3. TRBV21-1 is reported as a pseudogene. CDR3 size: 16 residues.

The CDR3 loop reads CASTPGLSGGGEKLFF. The DNA of the CDR3 is TGTGCCAGCACCCCGGGGCTGTCAGGGGGGGGCGAAAAACTGTTTTTT. V gene TRBV28 combines with J gene TRBJ1-4, with 7 nucleotides matching TRBD1. In germline, CDR1 is MDHEN, CDR2 SYDVKM. The CDR3 length is 16 residues. V gave up 7 bases and J gave up 8 bases; unmatched junction bases: 16.

The chain joins TRBV28 to TRBJ2-7; D is ambiguous. Germline V lookup: CDR1 MDHEN, CDR2 SYDVKM. This CDR3 spans 13 amino acids. V lost 5 bases and J 2 bases, leaving 10 bases between the germline ends. The CDR3: CASSRPVPYEQYF. The CDR3 nucleotides read TGTGCCAGCAGTCGACCGGTACCCTACGAGCAGTACTTC.

The CDR3 is CASSVAGTRQETQYF. CDR3 bases: TGTGCCAGCAGCGTAGCCGGGACGCGCCAAGAGACCCAGTACTTC. The V call is TRBV9, the J call TRBJ2-5, with D perhaps assigned TRBD1 or TRBD2 (5 bases each). Germline values: CDR1 SGDLS, CDR2 YYNGEE. This CDR3 region has 15 residues. V was shortened by 0 bases and J by 1 base, with 10 bases between the two germline ends.

The chain combines TRBV27 with TRBJ2-7; weak D call: TRBD1 (5 bases). CDR1 MNHEY and CDR2 SMNVEV come from the germline V gene (reference sequence). This CDR3 spans 13 amino acids. Deletions cut 4 bases from V and 3 bases from J, with 10 bases between. The CDR3 coding sequence is TGTGCCAGCAGTTACGGACACGACTACGAGCAGTACTTC. This sequence encodes CASSYGHDYEQYF.

The chain uses TRBV5-5 and TRBJ2-7, with TRBD1 matching over 9 bases. This CDR3 has 14 amino acids. Germline V lookup: CDR1 SGHKS, CDR2 YYEKEE (reference sequence). The V gene end was trimmed by 5 bases and the J gene end by 4 bases; junction bases not matched to a gene: 7. CDR3 protein: CASRGTDRGYEQYF. The CDR3 region has the DNA TGTGCCAGCAGGGGGACGGACAGGGGTTACGAGCAGTACTTC.

This clone came up a few times. V and J are TRBV7-6 and TRBJ2-2; possible D gene TRBD1, 5 bases. The V and J ends lost 0 bases and 4 bases respectively, with 9 bases between them. In germline, CDR1 is SGHVS, CDR2 FNYEAQ. The CDR3 runs to 15 residues. The CDR3 sequence is CASSLAQGGTGELFF. For the CDR3, the DNA is TGTGCCAGCAGCTTAGCTCAGGGTGGCACCGGGGAGCTGTTTTTT.

The gene calls are TRBV30 and TRBJ1-4; perhaps TRBD1 as D (5 bases). V was pared by 5 bases and J by 3 bases, with 13 bases between. The CDR3 runs to 14 residues. Germline loops: CDR1 GTSNPN, CDR2 SVGIG (reference sequence). The CDR3 is CAWSRDGANEKLFF. The CDR3, as DNA: TGTGCCTGGTCGCGGGACGGAGCTAATGAAAAACTGTTTTTT.

This sequence joins TRBV5-4 and TRBJ1-3; D call uncertain. CDR1 SGHNT and CDR2 YYREEE come from the germline V gene (reference sequence). The CDR3 spans 14 residues. The V gene lost 5 bases and the J gene lost 0 bases, with 9 bases spanning the gap. DNA of the CDR3: TGTGCCAGCAGAGCGGGAGACTCTGGAAACACCATATATTTT. This gives the protein CASRAGDSGNTIYF.

The rearrangement links TRBV21-1 to TRBJ2-1; the listed D gene, TRBD2, was not tested against the DNA. TRBV21-1 is noted as a pseudogene. The CDR3 is made up of 15 amino acids. CDR3 region: CASSKKGGGLNEQFF. CDR3 nucleotides: TGTGCCAGCAGCAAAAAGGGAGGGGGGCTCAATGAGCAGTTCTTC.